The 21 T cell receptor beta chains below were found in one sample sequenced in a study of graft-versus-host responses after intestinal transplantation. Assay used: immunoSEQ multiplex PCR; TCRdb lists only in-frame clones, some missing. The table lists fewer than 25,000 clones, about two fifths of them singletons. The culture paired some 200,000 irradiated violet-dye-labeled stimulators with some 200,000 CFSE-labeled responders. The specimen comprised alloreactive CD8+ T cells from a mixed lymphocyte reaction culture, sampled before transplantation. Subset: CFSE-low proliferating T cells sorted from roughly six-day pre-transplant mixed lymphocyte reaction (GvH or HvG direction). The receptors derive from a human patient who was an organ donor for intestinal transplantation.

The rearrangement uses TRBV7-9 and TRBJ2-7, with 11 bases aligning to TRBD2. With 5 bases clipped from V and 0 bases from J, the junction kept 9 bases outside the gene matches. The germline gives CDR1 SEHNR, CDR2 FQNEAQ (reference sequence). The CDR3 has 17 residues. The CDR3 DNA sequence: TGTGCCAGCAGCGATGGGACTAGCGGACCAAGCTCCTACGAGCAGTACTTC. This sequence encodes CASSDGTSGPSSYEQYF.

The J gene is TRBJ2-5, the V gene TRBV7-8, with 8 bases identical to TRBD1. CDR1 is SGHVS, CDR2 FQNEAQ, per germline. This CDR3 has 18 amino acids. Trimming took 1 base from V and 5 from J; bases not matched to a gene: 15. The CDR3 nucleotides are TGTGCCAGCAGCTTAGAGTTCCTCCGGCAGGGGGCCGGGGAGACCCAGTACTTC. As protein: CASSLEFLRQGAGETQYF.

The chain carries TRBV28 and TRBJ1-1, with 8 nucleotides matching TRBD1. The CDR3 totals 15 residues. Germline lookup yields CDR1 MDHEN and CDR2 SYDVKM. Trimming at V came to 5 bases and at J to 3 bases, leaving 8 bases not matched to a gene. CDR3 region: CASSPRQGWYTEAFF. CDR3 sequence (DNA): TGTGCCAGCAGTCCCAGACAGGGGTGGTACACTGAAGCTTTCTTT.

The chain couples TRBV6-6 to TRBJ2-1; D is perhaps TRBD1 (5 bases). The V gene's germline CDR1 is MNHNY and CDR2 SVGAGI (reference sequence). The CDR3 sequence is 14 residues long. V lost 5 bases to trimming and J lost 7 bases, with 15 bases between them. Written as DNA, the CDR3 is TGTGCCAGCAGTCCGGACCATGGGGCTAATGAGCAGTTCTTC. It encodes CASSPDHGANEQFF.

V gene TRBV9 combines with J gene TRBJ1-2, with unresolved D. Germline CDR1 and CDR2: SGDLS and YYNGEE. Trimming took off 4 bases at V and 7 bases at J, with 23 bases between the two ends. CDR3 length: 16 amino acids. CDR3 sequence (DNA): TGTGCCAGCAGCCCTCACTTTTGGCGGGCTCGTAGTGGCTACACCTTC. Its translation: CASSPHFWRARSGYTF.

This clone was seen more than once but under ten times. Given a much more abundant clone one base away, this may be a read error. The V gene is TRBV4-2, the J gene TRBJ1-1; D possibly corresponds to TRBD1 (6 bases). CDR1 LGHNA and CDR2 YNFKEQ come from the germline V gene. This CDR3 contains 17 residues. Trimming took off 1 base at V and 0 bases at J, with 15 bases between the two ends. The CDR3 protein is CASSQVVGRGLNTEAFF. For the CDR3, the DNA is TGTGCCAGCAGCCAAGTAGTGGGCAGGGGATTGAACACTGAAGCTTTCTTT.

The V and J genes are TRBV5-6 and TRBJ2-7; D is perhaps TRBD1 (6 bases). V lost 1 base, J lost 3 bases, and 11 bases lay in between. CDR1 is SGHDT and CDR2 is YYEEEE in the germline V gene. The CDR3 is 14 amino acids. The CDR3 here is CASSLYSGHYEQYF. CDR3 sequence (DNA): TGTGCCAGCAGCTTGTATTCGGGACACTACGAGCAGTACTTC.

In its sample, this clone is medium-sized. The CDR3 spells CASSEGYGISYEQYF. The CDR3, as DNA: TGTGCCAGCAGTGAAGGTTACGGCATATCCTACGAGCAGTACTTC. This chain joins TRBV6-1 and TRBJ2-7; D remains ambiguous. Germline values: CDR1 MNHNS, CDR2 SASEGT. CDR3 length: 15 amino acids. Trimming stripped 1 base from V and 1 base from J, with 11 bases between.

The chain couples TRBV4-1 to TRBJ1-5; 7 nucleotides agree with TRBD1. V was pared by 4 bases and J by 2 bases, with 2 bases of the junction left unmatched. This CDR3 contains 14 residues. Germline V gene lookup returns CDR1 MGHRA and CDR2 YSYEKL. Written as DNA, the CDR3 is TGCGCCAGCAGCCTTGGACAGGGCAATCAGCCCCAGCATTTT. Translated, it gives CASSLGQGNQPQHF.

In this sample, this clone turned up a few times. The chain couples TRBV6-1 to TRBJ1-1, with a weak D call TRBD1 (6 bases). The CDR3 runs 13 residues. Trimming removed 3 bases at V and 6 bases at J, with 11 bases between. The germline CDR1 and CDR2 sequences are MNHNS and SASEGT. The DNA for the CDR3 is TGTGCCAGCAGTGATGGGGGGCGGGCTGAAGCTTTCTTT. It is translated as CASSDGGRAEAFF.

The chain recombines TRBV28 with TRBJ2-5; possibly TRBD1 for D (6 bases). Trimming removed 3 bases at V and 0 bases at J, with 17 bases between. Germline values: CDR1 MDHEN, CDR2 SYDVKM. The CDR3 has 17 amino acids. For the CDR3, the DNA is TGTGCCAGCAGTTTTCTTTGGGACACATCGTACCAAGAGACCCAGTACTTC. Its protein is CASSFLWDTSYQETQYF.

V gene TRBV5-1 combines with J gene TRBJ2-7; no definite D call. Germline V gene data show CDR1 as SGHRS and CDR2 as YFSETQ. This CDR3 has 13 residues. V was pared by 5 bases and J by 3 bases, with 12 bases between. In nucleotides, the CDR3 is TGCGCCAGCAGTAGGACCTCATTCTACGAGCAGTACTTC. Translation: CASSRTSFYEQYF. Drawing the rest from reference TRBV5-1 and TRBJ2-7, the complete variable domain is KAGVTQTPRYLIKTRGQQVTLSCSPISGHRSVSWYQQTPGQGLQFLFEYFSETQRNKGNFPGRFSGRQFSNSRSEMNVSTLELGDSALYLCASSRTSFYEQYFGPGTRLTVT.

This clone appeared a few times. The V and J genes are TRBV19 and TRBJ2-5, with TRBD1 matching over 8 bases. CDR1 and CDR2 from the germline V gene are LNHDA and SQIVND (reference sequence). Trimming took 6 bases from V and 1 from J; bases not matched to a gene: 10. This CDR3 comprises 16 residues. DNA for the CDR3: TGTGCCAGTAGCCGTCCGGACAGGGAAGTCCAAGAGACCCAGTACTTC. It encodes CASSRPDREVQETQYF.

The chain's CDR3 is CASSLGAGGEQYF. DNA of the CDR3: TGTGCCAGCAGCTTAGGGGCAGGGGGCGAGCAGTACTTC. The V and J genes are TRBV7-6 and TRBJ2-5; 7 nucleotides match TRBD1. The DNA matches TRBJ2-7 better at its end, which makes the J call doubtful. Per the germline V gene, CDR1 is SGHVS and CDR2 is FNYEAQ. CDR3 length: 13 amino acids.

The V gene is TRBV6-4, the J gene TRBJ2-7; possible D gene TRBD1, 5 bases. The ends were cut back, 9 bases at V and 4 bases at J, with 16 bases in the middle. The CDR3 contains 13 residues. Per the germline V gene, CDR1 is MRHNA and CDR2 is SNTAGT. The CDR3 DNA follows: TGTGCCAGGGAACCATGCAGGGTTTACGAGCAGTACTTC. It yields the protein CAREPCRVYEQYF.

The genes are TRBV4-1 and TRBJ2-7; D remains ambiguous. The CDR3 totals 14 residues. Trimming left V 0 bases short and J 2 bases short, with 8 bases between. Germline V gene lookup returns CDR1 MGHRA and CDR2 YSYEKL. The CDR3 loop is CASSQEPAAYEQYF. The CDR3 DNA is TGCGCCAGCAGCCAAGAACCCGCTGCCTACGAGCAGTACTTC.

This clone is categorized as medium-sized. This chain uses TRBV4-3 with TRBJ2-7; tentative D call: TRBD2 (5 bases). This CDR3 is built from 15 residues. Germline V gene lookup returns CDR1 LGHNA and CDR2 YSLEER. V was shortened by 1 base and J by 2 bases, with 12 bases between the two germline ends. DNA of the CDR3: TGCGCCAGCAGCCAAGTAGGCGGGCCAACCTACGAGCAGTACTTC. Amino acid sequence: CASSQVGGPTYEQYF.

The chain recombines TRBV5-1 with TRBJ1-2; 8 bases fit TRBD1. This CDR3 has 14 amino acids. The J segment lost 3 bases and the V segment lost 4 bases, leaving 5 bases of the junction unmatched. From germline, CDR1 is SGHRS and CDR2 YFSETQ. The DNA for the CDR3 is TGCGCCAGCAGCATCGGACAGGGCGACTATGGCTACACCTTC. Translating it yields CASSIGQGDYGYTF.

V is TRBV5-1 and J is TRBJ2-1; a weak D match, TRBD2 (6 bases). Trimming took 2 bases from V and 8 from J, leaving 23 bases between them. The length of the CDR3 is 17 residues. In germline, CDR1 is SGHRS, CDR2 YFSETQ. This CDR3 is CASSLTGLPHPLDEQFF. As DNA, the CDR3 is TGCGCCAGCAGCTTAACCGGACTACCCCACCCTCTGGATGAGCAGTTCTTC. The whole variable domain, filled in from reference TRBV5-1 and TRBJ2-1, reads KAGVTQTPRYLIKTRGQQVTLSCSPISGHRSVSWYQQTPGQGLQFLFEYFSETQRNKGNFPGRFSGRQFSNSRSEMNVSTLELGDSALYLCASSLTGLPHPLDEQFFGPGTRLTVL.

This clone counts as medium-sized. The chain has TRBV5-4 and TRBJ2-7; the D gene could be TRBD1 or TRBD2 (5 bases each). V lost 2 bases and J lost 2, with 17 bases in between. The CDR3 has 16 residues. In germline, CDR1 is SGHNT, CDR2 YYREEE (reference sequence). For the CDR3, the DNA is TGTGCCAGCAGCTTCGGCCTTTGGGTGGGGGCCTACGAGCAGTACTTC. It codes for CASSFGLWVGAYEQYF.

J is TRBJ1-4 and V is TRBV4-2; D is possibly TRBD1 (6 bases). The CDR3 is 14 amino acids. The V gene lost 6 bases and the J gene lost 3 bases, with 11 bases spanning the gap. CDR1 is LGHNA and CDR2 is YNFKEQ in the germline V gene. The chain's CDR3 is CASSIGGSNEKLFF. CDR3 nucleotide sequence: TGTGCCAGCAGTATAGGGGGGTCTAATGAAAAACTGTTTTTT.